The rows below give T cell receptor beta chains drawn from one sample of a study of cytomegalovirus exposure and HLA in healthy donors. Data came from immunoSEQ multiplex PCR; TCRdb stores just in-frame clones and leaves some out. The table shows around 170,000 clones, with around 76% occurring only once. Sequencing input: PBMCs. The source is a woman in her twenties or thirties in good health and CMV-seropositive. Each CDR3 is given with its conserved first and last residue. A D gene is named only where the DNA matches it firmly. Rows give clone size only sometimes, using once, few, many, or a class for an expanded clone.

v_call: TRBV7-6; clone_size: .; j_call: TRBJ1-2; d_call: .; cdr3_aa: CASSLKGGAIGYTF; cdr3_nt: TGTGCCAGCAGCTTAAAAGGAGGGGCGATCGGCTACACCTTC
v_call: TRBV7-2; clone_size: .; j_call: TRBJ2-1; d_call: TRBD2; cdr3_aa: CASSPTSGGLRSVF; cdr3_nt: TGTGCCAGCAGCCCGACTAGCGGGGGCCTACGGTCGGTCTTC
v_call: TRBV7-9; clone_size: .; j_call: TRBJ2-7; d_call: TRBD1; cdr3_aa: CASSFPPGQGYEQYF; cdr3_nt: TGTGCCAGCAGCTTCCCCCCGGGACAGGGCTACGAGCAGTACTTC
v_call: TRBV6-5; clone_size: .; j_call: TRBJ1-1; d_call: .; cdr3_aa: CASGGHLNTEAFF; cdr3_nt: TGTGCCAGCGGGGGACACTTGAACACTGAAGCTTTCTTT
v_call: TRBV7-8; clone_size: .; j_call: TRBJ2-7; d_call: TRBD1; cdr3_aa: CASSLAYRRTGTYEQYF; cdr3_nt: TGTGCCAGCAGCTTAGCATATAGAAGGACAGGCACCTACGAGCAGTACTTC
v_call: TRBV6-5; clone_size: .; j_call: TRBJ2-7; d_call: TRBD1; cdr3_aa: CASSRGNEQYF; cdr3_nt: TGTGCCAGCAGCAGGGGGAACGAGCAGTACTTC
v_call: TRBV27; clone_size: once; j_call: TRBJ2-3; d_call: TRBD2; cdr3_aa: CASNPAGEPTDTQYF; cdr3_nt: TGTGCCAGCAACCCTGCGGGGGAACCCACAGATACGCAGTATTTT
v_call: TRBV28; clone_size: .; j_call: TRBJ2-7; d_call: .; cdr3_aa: CASRRQAYEQYF; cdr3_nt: TGTGCCAGCAGGCGACAGGCCTACGAGCAGTACTTC
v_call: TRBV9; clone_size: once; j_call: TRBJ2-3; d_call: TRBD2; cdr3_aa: CASSVDGGGGIGPTDTQYF; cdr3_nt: TGTGCCAGCAGCGTAGACGGGGGGGGCGGCATAGGGCCCACAGATACGCAGTATTTT
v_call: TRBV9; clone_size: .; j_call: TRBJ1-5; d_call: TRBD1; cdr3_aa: CASSAGTGDQPQHF; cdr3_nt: TGTGCCAGCAGCGCAGGGACAGGGGATCAGCCCCAGCATTTT
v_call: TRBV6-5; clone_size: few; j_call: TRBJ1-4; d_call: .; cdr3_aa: CASQGSRPNEKLFF; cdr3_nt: TGTGCCAGCCAGGGCTCACGTCCTAATGAAAAACTGTTTTTT
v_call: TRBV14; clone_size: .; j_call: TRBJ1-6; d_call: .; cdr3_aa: CASSQGGWSSPLHF; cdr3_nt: TGTGCCAGCAGCCAAGGAGGGTGGAGTTCACCCCTCCACTTT
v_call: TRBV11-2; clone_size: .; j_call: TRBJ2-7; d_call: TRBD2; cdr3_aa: CASSLGLAGFSYEQYF; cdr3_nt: TGTGCCAGCAGCTTAGGGCTAGCGGGTTTTTCCTACGAGCAGTACTTC
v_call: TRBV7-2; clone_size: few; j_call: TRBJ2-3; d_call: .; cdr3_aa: CASSPSTDTQYF; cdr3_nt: TGTGCCAGCAGCCCAAGCACAGATACGCAGTATTTT
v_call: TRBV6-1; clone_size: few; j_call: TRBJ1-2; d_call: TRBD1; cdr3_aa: CASSDQGANGYTF; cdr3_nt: TGTGCCAGCAGTGATCAGGGGGCAAATGGCTACACCTTC
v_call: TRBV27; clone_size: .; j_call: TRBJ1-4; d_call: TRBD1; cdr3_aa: CASSTAGGLWKLFF; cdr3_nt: TGTGCCAGCAGTACCGCAGGGGGCCTGTGGAAACTGTTTTTT
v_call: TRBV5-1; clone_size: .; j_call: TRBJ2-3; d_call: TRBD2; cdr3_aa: CASRRGGSADTQYF; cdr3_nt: TGCGCCAGCAGGCGCGGGGGGTCAGCAGATACGCAGTATTTT
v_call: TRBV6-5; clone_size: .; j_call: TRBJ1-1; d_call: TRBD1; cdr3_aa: CAEKGQGSTEAFF; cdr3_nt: TGTGCCGAAAAGGGACAGGGGAGCACTGAAGCTTTCTTT
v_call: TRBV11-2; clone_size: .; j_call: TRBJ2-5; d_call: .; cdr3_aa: CASSQFGETQYF; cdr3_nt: TGTGCCAGCAGTCAATTCGGGGAGACCCAGTACTTC
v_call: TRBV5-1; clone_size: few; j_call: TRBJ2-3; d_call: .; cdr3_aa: CASSMGRASTDTQYF; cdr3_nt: TGCGCCAGCTCGATGGGCAGGGCGAGCACAGATACGCAGTATTTT
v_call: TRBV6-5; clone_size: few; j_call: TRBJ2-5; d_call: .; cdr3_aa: CASSYGRTGQETQYF; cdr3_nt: TGTGCCAGCAGTTACGGGCGGACGGGGCAAGAGACCCAGTACTTC
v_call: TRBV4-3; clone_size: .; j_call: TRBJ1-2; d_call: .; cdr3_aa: CASSPQRDFNYGYTF; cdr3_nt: TGCGCCAGCAGCCCTCAGAGGGATTTTAACTATGGCTACACCTTC
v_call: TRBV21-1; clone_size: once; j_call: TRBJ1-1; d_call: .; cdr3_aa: CASSKGVRDKGRTEAFF; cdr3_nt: TGTGCCAGCAGCAAAGGAGTCCGGGACAAGGGTCGGACTGAAGCTTTCTTT
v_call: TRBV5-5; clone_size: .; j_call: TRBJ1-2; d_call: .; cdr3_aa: CASSSESYGYTF; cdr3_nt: TGTGCCAGCAGCTCGGAGAGCTATGGCTACACCTTC
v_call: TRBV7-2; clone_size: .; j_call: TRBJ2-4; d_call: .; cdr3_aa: CASSSTGVIQYF; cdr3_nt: TGTGCCAGCAGCTCTACGGGGGTCATTCAGTACTTC
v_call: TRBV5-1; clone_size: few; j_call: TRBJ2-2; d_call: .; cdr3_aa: CASSLGATGELFF; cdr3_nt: TGCGCCAGCAGCTTGGGGGCCACCGGGGAGCTGTTTTTT
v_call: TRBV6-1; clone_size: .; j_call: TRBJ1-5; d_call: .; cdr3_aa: CASEPGREGQPQHF; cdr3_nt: TGTGCCAGCGAGCCGGGGAGGGAGGGTCAGCCCCAGCATTTT
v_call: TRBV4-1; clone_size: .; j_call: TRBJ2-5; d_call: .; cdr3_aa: CASSGGGQDYF; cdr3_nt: TGCGCCAGCAGCGGGGGGGGACAGGACTACTTC
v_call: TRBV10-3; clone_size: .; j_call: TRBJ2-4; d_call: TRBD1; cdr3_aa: CAISLTPGQGENIQYF; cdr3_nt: TGTGCCATCAGCTTGACTCCCGGACAGGGCGAGAACATTCAGTACTTC
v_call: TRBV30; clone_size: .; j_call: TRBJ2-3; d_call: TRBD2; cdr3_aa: CAWRRGNSGGADTQYF; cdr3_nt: TGTGCCTGGAGGCGGGGGAATAGCGGGGGTGCAGATACGCAGTATTTT
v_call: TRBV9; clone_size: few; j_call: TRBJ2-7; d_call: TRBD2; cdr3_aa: CASSPRTSDYEQYF; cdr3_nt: TGTGCCAGCAGCCCCCGGACTAGCGATTACGAGCAGTACTTC
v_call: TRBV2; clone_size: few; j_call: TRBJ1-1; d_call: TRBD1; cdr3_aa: CASSSQGALTEAFF; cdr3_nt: TGTGCCAGCAGCTCACAGGGGGCGCTCACTGAAGCTTTCTTT
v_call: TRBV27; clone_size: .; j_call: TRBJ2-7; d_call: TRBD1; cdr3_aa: CASSPTGSTGVYEQYF; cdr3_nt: TGTGCCAGCAGCCCAACGGGGTCGACAGGGGTCTACGAGCAGTACTTC
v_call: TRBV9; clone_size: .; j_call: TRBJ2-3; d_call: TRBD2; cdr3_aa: CASSAPPGRGGQITDTQYF; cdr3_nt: TGTGCCAGCAGCGCCCCCCCCGGGCGGGGGGGCCAAATCACAGATACGCAGTATTTT
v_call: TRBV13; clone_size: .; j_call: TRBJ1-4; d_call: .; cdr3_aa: CASSATLRGPNEKLFF; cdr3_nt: TGTGCCAGCAGCGCCACGCTCAGGGGCCCGAATGAAAAACTGTTTTTT
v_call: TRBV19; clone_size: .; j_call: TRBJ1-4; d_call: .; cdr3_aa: CASSNNRDEKLFF; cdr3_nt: TGTGCCAGTAGTAACAACAGGGACGAAAAACTGTTTTTT
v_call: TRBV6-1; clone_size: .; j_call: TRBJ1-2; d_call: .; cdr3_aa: CASSSAGAYGYTF; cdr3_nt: TGTGCCAGCAGTTCCGCAGGGGCCTATGGCTACACCTTC